The present T cell receptor (beta chain) was sequenced within a study of cytomegalovirus exposure and HLA in healthy donors. PCR amplification relied on 60 Vbeta primers (plus 13 Jbeta primers). TCRdb's copy holds only in-frame clones and misses some; the assay was immunoSEQ multiplex PCR. The sample carries approximately 150,000 clones, 82% recorded once. Study observations and caveats: The authors considered a cluster of highly shared sequence variants likely to be a sequencing artifact.

This clone has only a few counts. The antigen remains unidentified. CDR1 is SEHNR, CDR2 FQNEAQ, per germline (reference sequence). This CDR3 region has 11 residues. V lost 3 bases, J lost 7 bases, and 6 bases lay in between. J is TRBJ1-1 and V is TRBV7-9; D remains unclear. The sample taken for sequencing was PBMCs. The source of this sequence is a male donor in good health and CMV-seronegative. CDR3 nucleotides: TGTGCCAGCAGCTTGCAGGTTGAAGCTTTCTTT. Translation gives CASSLQVEAFF.